This T cell receptor (beta chain) was captured by sequencing in a study of Ad26.COV2.S vaccination and SARS-CoV-2 variants. Regarding treatment: some 19 received Ad26.COV2.S at low or high dose, single or two shots; roughly five received placebo; per-sample allocation not given. Samples were taken on day 63 after the first vaccine or placebo injection. Trimming took off 0 bases at V and 7 bases at J, with 28 bases between the two ends. The CDR3 extends over 20 amino acids. From germline, CDR1 is LNHDA and CDR2 SQIVND (reference sequence). Generated by immunoSEQ multiplex PCR, the TCRdb table keeps only in-frame clones and is missing some. The sample contains about 400,000 clones, approximately 88% of which appear only once.

The chain recombines TRBV19 with TRBJ1-5; D uncertain. Material: peripheral blood, obtained in a trial of Ad26.COV2.S vaccine versus placebo. The receptor's source is a person aged 18-65 years who received the Ad26.COV2.S COVID-19 vaccine or a placebo. CDR3 nucleotide sequence: TGTGCCAGTAGTATAGAACCTTCGGTCCCCCGGCCTCACACGGGACAGCCCCAGCATTTT. This codes for CASSIEPSVPRPHTGQPQHF.